A selection of T cell receptor beta chains follows, all from one sample in a study of cytomegalovirus exposure and HLA in healthy donors. Produced via immunoSEQ multiplex PCR; TCRdb's table is partial and in-frame only. The data show 50,000 to 55,000 clones, about four fifths seen once. Sequencing was performed on PBMCs. All receptors derive from a boy between 5 and 17 years old in good health and CMV-seropositive. Each CDR3 is given with its conserved first and last residue. The order of the fields is D gene, clone size, V gene, J gene, CDR3 protein, CDR3 DNA. The D gene is left open where the match is weak. Not all rows give a size; the values are once, few, many and, for expanded clones, a class.

>NA|NA|TRBV2|TRBJ1-2
CASTGGAYGYTF
TGTGCCAGCACTGGAGGGGCTTATGGCTACACCTTC
>TRBD2|once|TRBV27|TRBJ2-3
CASSRIAGVPDTQYF
TGTGCCAGCAGTCGAATTGCGGGGGTTCCAGATACGCAGTATTTT
>NA|NA|TRBV7-6|TRBJ2-7
CASSLYPKGAAGSYEQYF
TGTGCCAGCAGCTTGTATCCCAAAGGGGCCGCCGGCTCCTACGAGCAGTACTTC
>TRBD1|NA|TRBV5-4|TRBJ2-6
CASSRGIQGQGSGANVLTF
TGTGCCAGCAGCCGAGGCATACAGGGGCAAGGCTCTGGGGCCAACGTCCTGACTTTC
>NA|NA|TRBV6-1|TRBJ2-5
CASRVPLPGTQYF
TGTGCCAGCAGGGTACCACTCCCGGGGACCCAGTACTTC
>NA|few|TRBV6-1|TRBJ2-1
CASTIGDNPFNEQFF
TGTGCCAGCACTATAGGGGATAACCCATTTAATGAGCAGTTCTTC
>TRBD1|NA|TRBV5-4|TRBJ1-1
CASSFRGQGWTEAFF
TGTGCCAGCAGCTTCCGGGGACAGGGGTGGACTGAAGCTTTCTTT
>NA|NA|TRBV6-1|TRBJ1-2
CASSEPPGLGGYTF
TGTGCCAGCAGTGAACCCCCAGGGCTGGGCGGCTACACCTTC
>TRBD1|once|TRBV12-5|TRBJ1-1
CASGSDQGEPQAFF
TGTGCTAGTGGTTCCGATCAGGGGGAGCCTCAAGCTTTCTTT
>NA|NA|TRBV29-1|TRBJ2-7
CSIKQRTRRRGLLYEQYF
TGCAGCATAAAACAACGTACGCGGCGGAGGGGGCTACTTTACGAGCAGTACTTC
>NA|NA|TRBV28|TRBJ1-2
CASNPDRSYGYTF
TGTGCCAGCAACCCGGACAGAAGCTATGGCTACACCTTC
>NA|NA|TRBV5-5|TRBJ1-5
CASSLEQGNQPQHF
TGTGCCAGCAGCTTGGAACAGGGCAATCAGCCCCAGCATTTT
>NA|NA|TRBV29-1|TRBJ1-1
CSVPDPGKANTEAFF
TGCAGCGTTCCTGATCCAGGGAAGGCGAACACTGAAGCTTTCTTT
>NA|NA|TRBV6-1|TRBJ2-5
CASSGRTQETQYF
TGTGCCAGCAGTGGACGGACACAAGAGACCCAGTACTTC
>TRBD1|NA|TRBV6-1|TRBJ1-4
CASSEAGTGGEKLFF
TGTGCCAGCAGTGAAGCGGGGACAGGGGGGGAAAAACTGTTTTTT
>NA|NA|TRBV29-1|TRBJ2-3
CSVWQGSTDTQYF
TGCAGCGTTTGGCAGGGGAGCACAGATACGCAGTATTTT
>NA|NA|TRBV21-1|TRBJ1-4
CASSITNGTGEKLFF
TGTGCCAGCAGCATAACCAACGGGACAGGAGAAAAACTGTTTTTT
>TRBD1|NA|TRBV6-1|TRBJ2-4
CASRAGTGLNIQYF
TGTGCCAGCAGGGCCGGGACAGGGCTAAACATTCAGTACTTC
>TRBD2|NA|TRBV19|TRBJ2-5
CASRSAGDSKGTQYF
TGTGCCAGTAGGTCGGCGGGGGATTCGAAGGGGACCCAGTACTTC
>NA|NA|TRBV5-1|TRBJ2-5
CASSFQGTKETQYF
TGCGCCAGCAGCTTCCAGGGGACGAAAGAGACCCAGTACTTC
>NA|NA|TRBV7-9|TRBJ1-1
CASTMRVAEAFF
TGTGCCAGCACCATGCGGGTGGCTGAAGCTTTCTTT
>TRBD1|NA|TRBV7-9|TRBJ1-2
CASSPRDSLNYGYTF
TGTGCCAGCAGCCCCAGGGACAGCCTTAACTATGGCTACACCTTC
>TRBD1|NA|TRBV15|TRBJ2-3
CATSRDWGQGWGTDTQYF
TGTGCCACCAGCAGAGATTGGGGACAGGGATGGGGCACAGATACGCAGTATTTT
>NA|NA|TRBV7-2|TRBJ1-1
CASSSPDRNTEAFF
TGTGCCAGCAGCTCTCCGGACAGGAACACTGAAGCTTTCTTT
>TRBD1|NA|TRBV25-1|TRBJ2-3
CASKPGHRDRGTDTQYF
TGTGCCAGCAAGCCCGGTCACCGGGACAGGGGGACAGATACGCAGTATTTT
>TRBD1|NA|TRBV7-2|TRBJ1-3
CASSLDPGTGYGNTIYF
TGTGCCAGCAGCTTAGACCCCGGGACAGGGTACGGAAACACCATATATTTT
>NA|NA|TRBV5-6|TRBJ2-2
CASSSLRGSPGELFF
TGTGCCAGCAGCTCTCTCAGGGGTTCGCCCGGGGAGCTGTTTTTT